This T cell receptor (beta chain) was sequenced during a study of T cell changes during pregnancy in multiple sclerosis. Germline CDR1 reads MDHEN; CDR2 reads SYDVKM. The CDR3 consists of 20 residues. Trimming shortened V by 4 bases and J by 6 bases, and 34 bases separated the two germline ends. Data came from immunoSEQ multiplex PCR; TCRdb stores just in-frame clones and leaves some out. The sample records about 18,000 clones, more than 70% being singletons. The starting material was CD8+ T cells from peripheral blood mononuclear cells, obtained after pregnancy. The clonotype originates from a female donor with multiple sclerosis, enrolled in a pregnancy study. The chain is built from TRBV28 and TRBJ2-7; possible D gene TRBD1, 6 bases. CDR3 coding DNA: TGTGCCAGCAGTTCCCAAACCCAGGGGCCATCCACTAGGGGAAATTGCGAGCAGTACTTC. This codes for CASSSQTQGPSTRGNCEQYF. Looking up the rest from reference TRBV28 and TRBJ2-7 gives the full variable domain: DVKVTQSSRYLVKRTGEKVFLECVQDMDHENMFWYRQDPGLGLRLIYFSYDVKMKEKGDIPEGYSVSREKKERFSLILESASTNQTSMYLCASSSQTQGPSTRGNCEQYFGPGTRLTVT.